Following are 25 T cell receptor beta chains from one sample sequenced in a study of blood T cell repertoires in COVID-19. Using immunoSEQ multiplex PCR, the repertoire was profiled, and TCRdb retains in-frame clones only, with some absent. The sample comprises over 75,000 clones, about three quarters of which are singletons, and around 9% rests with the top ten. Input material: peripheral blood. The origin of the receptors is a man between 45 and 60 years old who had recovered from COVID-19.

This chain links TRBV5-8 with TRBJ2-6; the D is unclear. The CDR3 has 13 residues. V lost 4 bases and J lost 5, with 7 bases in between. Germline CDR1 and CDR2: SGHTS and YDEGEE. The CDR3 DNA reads TGTGCCAGCAGCACGACATGGGCCAACGTCCTGACTTTC. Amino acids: CASSTTWANVLTF. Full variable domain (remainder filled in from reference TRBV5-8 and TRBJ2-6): EAGVTQSPTHLIKTRGQQATLRCSPISGHTSVYWYQQALGLGLQFLLWYDEGEERNRGNFPPRFSGRQFPNYSSELNVNALELEDSALYLCASSTTWANVLTFGAGSRLTVL.

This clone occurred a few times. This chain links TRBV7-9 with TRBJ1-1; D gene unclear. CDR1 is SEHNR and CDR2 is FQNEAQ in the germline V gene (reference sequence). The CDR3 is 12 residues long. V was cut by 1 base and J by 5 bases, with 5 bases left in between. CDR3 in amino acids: CASSLGVTEAFF. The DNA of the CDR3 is TGTGCCAGCAGCTTAGGAGTAACTGAAGCTTTCTTT.

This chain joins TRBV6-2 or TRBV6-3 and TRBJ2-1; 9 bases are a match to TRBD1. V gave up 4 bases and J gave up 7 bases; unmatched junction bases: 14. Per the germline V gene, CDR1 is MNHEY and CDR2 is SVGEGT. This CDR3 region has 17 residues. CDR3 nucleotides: TGTGCCAGCAGTTCCGGGACAGGGACTGCAGGGAGTAATGAGCAGTTCTTC. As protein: CASSSGTGTAGSNEQFF.

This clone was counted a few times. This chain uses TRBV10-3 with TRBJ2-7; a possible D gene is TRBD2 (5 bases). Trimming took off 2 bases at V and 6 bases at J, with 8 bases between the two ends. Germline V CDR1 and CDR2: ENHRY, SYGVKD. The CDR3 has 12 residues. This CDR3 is CAISEAGFEQYF. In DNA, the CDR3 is TGTGCCATCAGTGAGGCGGGTTTCGAGCAGTACTTC.

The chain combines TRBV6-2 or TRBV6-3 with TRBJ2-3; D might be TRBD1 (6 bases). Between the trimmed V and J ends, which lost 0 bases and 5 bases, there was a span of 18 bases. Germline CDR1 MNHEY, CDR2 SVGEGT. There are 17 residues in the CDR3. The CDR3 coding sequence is TGTGCCAGCAGTTACTCCCAAGTAAACAGGGTGGAAGATACGCAGTATTTT. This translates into CASSYSQVNRVEDTQYF.

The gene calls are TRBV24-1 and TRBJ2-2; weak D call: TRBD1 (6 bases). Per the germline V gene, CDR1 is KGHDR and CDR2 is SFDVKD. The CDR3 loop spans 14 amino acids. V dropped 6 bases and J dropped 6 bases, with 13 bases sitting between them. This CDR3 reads CATSSNRVAGELFF. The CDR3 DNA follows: TGTGCCACCAGTTCAAACAGGGTCGCCGGGGAGCTGTTTTTT.

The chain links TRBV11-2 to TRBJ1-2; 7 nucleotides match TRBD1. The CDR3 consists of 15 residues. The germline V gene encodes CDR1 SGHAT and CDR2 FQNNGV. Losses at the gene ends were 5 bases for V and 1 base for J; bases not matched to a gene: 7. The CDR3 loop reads CASSRRGTDNYGYTF. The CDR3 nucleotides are TGTGCCAGCAGCCGTAGAGGGACAGATAACTATGGCTACACCTTC.

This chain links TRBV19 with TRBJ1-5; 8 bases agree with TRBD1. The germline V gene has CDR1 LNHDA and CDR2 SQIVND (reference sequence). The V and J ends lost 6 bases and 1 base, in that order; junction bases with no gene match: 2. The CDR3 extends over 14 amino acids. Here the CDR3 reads CASRQGGSNQPQHF. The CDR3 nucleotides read TGTGCCAGTAGACAGGGGGGAAGCAATCAGCCCCAGCATTTT. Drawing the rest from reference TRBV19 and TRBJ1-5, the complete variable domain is DGGITQSPKYLFRKEGQNVTLSCEQNLNHDAMYWYRQDPGQGLRLIYYSQIVNDFQKGDIAEGYSVSREKKESFPLTVTSAQKNPTAFYLCASRQGGSNQPQHFGDGTRLSIL.

CDR3: CASSQRTGTNEKLFF. The CDR3 DNA reads TGTGCCAGCAGCCAAAGGACAGGGACGAATGAAAAACTGTTTTTT. The chain has TRBV3-1 (or the pseudogene TRBV3-2) and TRBJ1-4, with TRBD1 matching over 8 bases. V was clipped by 2 bases and J by 5 bases; unmatched bases: 4. Germline CDR1 reads LGHDT; CDR2 reads YNNKEL (reference sequence). This CDR3 is built from 15 residues.

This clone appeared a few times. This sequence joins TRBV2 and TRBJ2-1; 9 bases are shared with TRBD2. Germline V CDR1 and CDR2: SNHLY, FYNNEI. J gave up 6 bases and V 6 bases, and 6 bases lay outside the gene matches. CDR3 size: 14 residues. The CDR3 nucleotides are TGTGCCAGCAGCCGACTAGCGGAGACCAATGAGCAGTTCTTC. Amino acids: CASSRLAETNEQFF.

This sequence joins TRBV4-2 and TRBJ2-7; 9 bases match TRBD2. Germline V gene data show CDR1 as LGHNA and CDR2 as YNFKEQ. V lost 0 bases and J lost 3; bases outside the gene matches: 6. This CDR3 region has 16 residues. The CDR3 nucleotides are TGTGCCAGCAGCCAAGATCTTGGAGCGGGGGGCTACGAGCAGTACTTC. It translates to CASSQDLGAGGYEQYF.

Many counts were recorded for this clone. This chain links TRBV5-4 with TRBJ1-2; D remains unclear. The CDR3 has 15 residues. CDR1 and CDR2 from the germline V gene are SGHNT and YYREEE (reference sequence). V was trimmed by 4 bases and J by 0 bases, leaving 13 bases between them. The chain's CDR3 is CASSPLEIANYGYTF. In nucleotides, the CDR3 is TGTGCCAGCAGCCCCCTTGAAATAGCTAACTATGGCTACACCTTC. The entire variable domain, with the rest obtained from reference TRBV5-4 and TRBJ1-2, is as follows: ETGVTQSPTHLIKTRGQQVTLRCSSQSGHNTVSWYQQALGQGPQFIFQYYREEENGRGNFPPRFSGLQFPNYSSELNVNALELDDSALYLCASSPLEIANYGYTFGSGTRLTVV.

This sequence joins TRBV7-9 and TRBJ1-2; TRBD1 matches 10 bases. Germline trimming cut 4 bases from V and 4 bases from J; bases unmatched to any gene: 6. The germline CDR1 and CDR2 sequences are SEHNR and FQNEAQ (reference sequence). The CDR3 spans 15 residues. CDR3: CASSYDRGRTYGYTF. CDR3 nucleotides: TGTGCCAGCAGCTATGACAGGGGGCGCACCTATGGCTACACCTTC.

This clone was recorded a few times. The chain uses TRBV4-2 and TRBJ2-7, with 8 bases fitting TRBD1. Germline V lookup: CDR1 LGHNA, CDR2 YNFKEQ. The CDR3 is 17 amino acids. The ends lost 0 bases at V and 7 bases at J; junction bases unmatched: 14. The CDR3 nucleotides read TGTGCCAGCAGCCAAGAGGGGACAGGACGGCGAGAGGATGAGCAGTACTTC. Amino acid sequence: CASSQEGTGRREDEQYF.

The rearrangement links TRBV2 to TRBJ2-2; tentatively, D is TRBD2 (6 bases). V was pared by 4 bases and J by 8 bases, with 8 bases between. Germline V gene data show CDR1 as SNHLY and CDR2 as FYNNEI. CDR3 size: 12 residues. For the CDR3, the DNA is TGTGCCAGCAGTGGGGGGGTTGGGGAGCTGTTTTTT. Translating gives CASSGGVGELFF.

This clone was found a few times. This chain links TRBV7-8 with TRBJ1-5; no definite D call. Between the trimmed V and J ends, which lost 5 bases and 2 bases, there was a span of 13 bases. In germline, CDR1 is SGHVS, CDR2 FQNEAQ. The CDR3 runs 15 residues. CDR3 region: CASSLDERGNQPQHF. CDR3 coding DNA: TGTGCCAGCAGCCTAGACGAACGGGGCAATCAGCCCCAGCATTTT.

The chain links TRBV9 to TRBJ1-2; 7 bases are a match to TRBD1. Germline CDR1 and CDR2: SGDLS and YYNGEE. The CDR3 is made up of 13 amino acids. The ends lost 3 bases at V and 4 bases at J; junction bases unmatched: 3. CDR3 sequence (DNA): TGTGCCAGCAGCGATGGGACAGCCTATGGCTACACCTTC. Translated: CASSDGTAYGYTF.

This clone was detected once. CDR3 in amino acids: CASSPGPAGRNSYEQYF. DNA for the CDR3: TGTGCCAGCAGCCCCGGTCCCGCGGGACGGAATTCCTACGAGCAGTACTTC. The V call is TRBV3-1 (or the pseudogene TRBV3-2), the J call TRBJ2-7; D is perhaps TRBD2 (6 bases). Trimming left V 4 bases short and J 1 base short, with 20 bases between. The CDR3 is made up of 17 amino acids. Germline assignment: CDR1 LGHDT and CDR2 YNNKEL (reference sequence).

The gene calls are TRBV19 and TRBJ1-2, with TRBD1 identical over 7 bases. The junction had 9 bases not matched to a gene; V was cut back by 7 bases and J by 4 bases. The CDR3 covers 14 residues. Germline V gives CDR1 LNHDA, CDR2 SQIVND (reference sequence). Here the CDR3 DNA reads TGTGCCAGTACTTCTCGGGACAGACTCTATGGCTACACCTTC. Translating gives CASTSRDRLYGYTF. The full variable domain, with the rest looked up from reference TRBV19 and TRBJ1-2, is DGGITQSPKYLFRKEGQNVTLSCEQNLNHDAMYWYRQDPGQGLRLIYYSQIVNDFQKGDIAEGYSVSREKKESFPLTVTSAQKNPTAFYLCASTSRDRLYGYTFGSGTRLTVV.

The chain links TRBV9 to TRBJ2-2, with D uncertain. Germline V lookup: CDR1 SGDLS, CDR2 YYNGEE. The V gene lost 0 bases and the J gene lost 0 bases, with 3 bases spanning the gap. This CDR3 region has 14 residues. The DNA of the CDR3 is TGTGCCAGCAGCGTAGAGCCGAACACCGGGGAGCTGTTTTTT. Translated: CASSVEPNTGELFF.

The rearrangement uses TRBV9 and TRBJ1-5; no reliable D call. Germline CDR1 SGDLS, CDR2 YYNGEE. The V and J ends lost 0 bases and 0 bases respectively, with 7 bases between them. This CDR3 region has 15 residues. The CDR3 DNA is TGTGCCAGCAGCGTAGCGGGGTATAGCAATCAGCCCCAGCATTTT. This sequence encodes CASSVAGYSNQPQHF.

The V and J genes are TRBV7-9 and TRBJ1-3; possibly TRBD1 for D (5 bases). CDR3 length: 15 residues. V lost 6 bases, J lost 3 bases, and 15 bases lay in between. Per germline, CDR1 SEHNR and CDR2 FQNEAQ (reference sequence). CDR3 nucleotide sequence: TGTGCCAGCAGACCCCAGGGTGGGGTTGGAAACACCATATATTTT. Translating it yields CASRPQGGVGNTIYF.

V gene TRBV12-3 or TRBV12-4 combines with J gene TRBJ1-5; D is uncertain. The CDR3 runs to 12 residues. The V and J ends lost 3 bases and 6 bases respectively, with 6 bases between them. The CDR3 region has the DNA TGTGCCAGCAGTTTTGGAGGTCAGCCCCAGCATTTT. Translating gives CASSFGGQPQHF.

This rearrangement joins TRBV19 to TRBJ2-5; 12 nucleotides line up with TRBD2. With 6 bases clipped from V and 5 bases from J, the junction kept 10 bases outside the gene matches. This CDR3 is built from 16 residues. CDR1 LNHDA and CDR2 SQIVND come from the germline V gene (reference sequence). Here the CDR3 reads CASSPLTSGSMETQYF. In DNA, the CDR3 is TGTGCCAGTAGCCCTCTGACTAGCGGGAGCATGGAGACCCAGTACTTC.

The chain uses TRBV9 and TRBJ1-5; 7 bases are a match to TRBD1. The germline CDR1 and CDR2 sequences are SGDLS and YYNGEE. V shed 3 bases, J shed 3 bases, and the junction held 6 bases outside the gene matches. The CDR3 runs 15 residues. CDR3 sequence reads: CASSEAGTVNQPQHF. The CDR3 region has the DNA TGTGCCAGCAGCGAGGCCGGGACAGTCAATCAGCCCCAGCATTTT. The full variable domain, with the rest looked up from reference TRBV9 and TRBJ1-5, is DSGVTQTPKHLITATGQRVTLRCSPRSGDLSVYWYQQSLDQGLQFLIQYYNGEERAKGNILERFSAQQFPDLHSELNLSSLELGDSALYFCASSEAGTVNQPQHFGDGTRLSIL.